What follows are 25 T cell receptor beta chains derived from one specimen sequenced in a study of low-dose radiotherapy and immunotherapy resistance in tumors. The time point was: before trial treatment. TRAV- and TRBV-specific primers were used for first-strand cDNA, which covered alpha and beta chains. TCRs underwent 15 to 20 PCR cycles of amplification with a constant-region primer and V-primer adapter. TCRdb recomputed calls from the reads with MiXCR, one row per CDR3 protein. Of about 82,000 distinct CDR3 sequences listed, approximately 17% are singletons. The starting material was PBMCs, obtained before treatment. The source is a male donor with prostate cancer.

This clonotype was observed at least ten times. This chain connects TRBV20-1 to TRBJ2-1; 8 nucleotides align to TRBD2. V lost 0 bases and J lost 1; bases outside the gene matches: 5. The CDR3 spans 16 residues. Germline loops: CDR1 DFQATT, CDR2 SNEGSKA (reference sequence). CDR3 in amino acids: CSAREEREKSYNEQFF. For the CDR3, the DNA is TGCAGTGCTAGAGAGGAGCGGGAGAAATCCTACAATGAGCAGTTCTTC.

This clonotype was recorded at least ten times. This chain joins TRBV27 and TRBJ1-5, with a possible D match to TRBD1 (5 bases). V dropped 4 bases and J dropped 0 bases, with 10 bases sitting between them. The length of the CDR3 is 15 residues. CDR1 and CDR2 from the germline V gene are MNHEY and SMNVEV (reference sequence). CDR3: CASSSGWNSNQPQHF. The CDR3 DNA follows: TGTGCCAGCAGTTCAGGGTGGAATAGCAATCAGCCCCAGCATTTT.

The chain carries TRBV5-1 and TRBJ2-6; a weak D match, TRBD2 (6 bases). The V end lost 4 bases, the J end lost 2 bases, and 19 bases lay between the germline ends. This CDR3 has 18 amino acids. CDR1 SGHRS and CDR2 YFSETQ come from the germline V gene. The CDR3 sequence: CASSHQAGSRAGANVLTF. DNA of the CDR3: TGCGCCAGCAGCCACCAAGCGGGCTCCAGGGCTGGGGCCAACGTCCTGACTTTC.

This clonotype was counted a few times. The rearrangement links TRBV10-3 to TRBJ2-2; TRBD2 is a possible D gene (5 bases). CDR1 ENHRY and CDR2 SYGVKD come from the germline V gene. V lost 0 bases and J lost 7, with 9 bases in between. The CDR3 is 14 residues long. The CDR3, as DNA: TGTGCCATCAGTGAGTCACAGAGGGTCGGGGAGCTGTTTTTT. It yields the protein CAISESQRVGELFF.

On this clonotype itself: This sequence is one base from a far larger clone and is likely a read error. The CDR3 carries no conserved terminal phenylalanine or tryptophan, so it likely arises from a read error. The chain carries TRBV4-2 and TRBJ2-5; possibly TRBD1 for D (6 bases). CDR1 and CDR2 (germline): LGHNA, YNFKEQ. The CDR3 totals 13 residues. V was shortened by 6 bases and J by 2 bases, with 10 bases between the two germline ends. The CDR3 DNA sequence: TGTGCCAGCAGTCGACAGGAGCAAGAGACCCAGTACTAC. This gives the protein CASSRQEQETQYY.

This clonotype was picked up many times. The chain combines TRBV5-4 with TRBJ2-4, with D possibly TRBD1 on 5 matching bases. This CDR3 contains 14 residues. Germline loops: CDR1 SGHNT, CDR2 YYREEE (reference sequence). Trimming left V 4 bases short and J 2 bases short, with 10 bases between. The CDR3 DNA sequence: TGTGCCAGCAGCCGCGACAGCTCCAAAAACATTCAGTACTTC. This encodes CASSRDSSKNIQYF.

This clonotype has ten or more counts. The rearrangement joins TRBV18 to TRBJ2-3; TRBD1 matches 8 bases. V gave up 5 bases and J gave up 5 bases; unmatched junction bases: 6. Germline assignment: CDR1 KGHSH and CDR2 LQKENI. CDR3 length: 14 amino acids. The CDR3 spells CASSAQGAKDTQYF. DNA for the CDR3: TGTGCCAGCTCAGCTCAGGGGGCCAAAGATACGCAGTATTTT. Drawing the rest from reference TRBV18 and TRBJ2-3, the complete variable domain is NAGVMQNPRHLVRRRGQEARLRCSPMKGHSHVYWYRQLPEEGLKFMVYLQKENIIDESGMPKERFSAEFPKEGPSILRIQQVVRGDSAAYFCASSAQGAKDTQYFGPGTRLTVL.

This clonotype was counted many times. This chain links TRBV10-3 with TRBJ2-7; no clear D. V was cut by 6 bases and J by 1 base, with 19 bases left in between. Germline CDR1 reads ENHRY; CDR2 reads SYGVKD. This CDR3 region has 16 residues. DNA of the CDR3: TGTGCCATCAGGGACGCAACGGCGCGCCTTTCCTACGAGCAGTACTTC. Encoded protein: CAIRDATARLSYEQYF.

This clonotype was counted at least ten times. As DNA, the CDR3 is TGTGCCATCACTCCCGGACGACATAACGAGCAGTACTTC. Its translation is CAITPGRHNEQYF. The rearrangement uses TRBV10-3 and TRBJ2-7; D not certain. This CDR3 region has 13 residues. Germline loops: CDR1 ENHRY, CDR2 SYGVKD. V lost 7 bases to trimming and J lost 5 bases, with 15 bases between them.

The table lists this clonotype with many counts. The chain has TRBV29-1 and TRBJ2-6; 8 bases agree with TRBD1. CDR1 is SQVTM and CDR2 is ANQGSEA in the germline V gene. Trimming removed 6 bases from V and 2 bases from J; junction bases left unmatched: 0. The CDR3 is 13 amino acids. This CDR3 is CSVTGAGANVLTF. CDR3 nucleotide sequence: TGCAGCGTGACAGGGGCTGGGGCCAACGTCCTGACTTTC.

Ten or more counts support this clonotype. V gene TRBV5-6 combines with J gene TRBJ2-1, with 7 bases lining up with TRBD2. After removal of 4 bases from V and 3 bases from J, the junction contained 19 bases not matched to a gene. This CDR3 is built from 19 residues. In germline, CDR1 is SGHDT, CDR2 YYEEEE. DNA of the CDR3: TGTGCCAGCAGCATCGGGAGTGCGGGAGACCCCACCGGCTACAATGAGCAGTTCTTC. It specifies CASSIGSAGDPTGYNEQFF.

In this sample, this clonotype turned up many times. The chain combines TRBV2 with TRBJ2-3; 12 bases match TRBD2. V lost 4 bases, J lost 4 bases, and 6 bases stayed unmatched. The CDR3 has 16 amino acids. The germline CDR1 and CDR2 sequences are SNHLY and FYNNEI. The CDR3 DNA reads TGTGCCAGCAGTGGGGCTAGCGGGGGGGCTGCAGATACGCAGTATTTT. Protein product: CASSGASGGAADTQYF.

The chain couples TRBV6-1 to TRBJ1-5; D is possibly TRBD1 (5 bases). This CDR3 is built from 14 residues. The V and J ends lost 3 bases and 4 bases respectively, with 10 bases between them. In germline, CDR1 is MNHNS, CDR2 SASEGT. The CDR3 reads CASSEGQRNQPQHF. The CDR3 nucleotides read TGTGCCAGCAGTGAGGGGCAGAGAAATCAGCCCCAGCATTTT.

This clonotype has only a few counts. This chain joins TRBV27 and TRBJ2-7; 7 nucleotides align to TRBD2. CDR1 is MNHEY and CDR2 is SMNVEV in the germline V gene (reference sequence). The J segment lost 1 base and the V segment lost 7 bases, leaving 7 bases of the junction unmatched. The CDR3 spans 14 residues. CDR3 amino acids: CASNRAGPSYEQYF. In DNA form, the CDR3 reads TGTGCCAGCAACAGAGCGGGGCCATCCTACGAGCAGTACTTC.

This clonotype was observed at least ten times. The CDR3 spells CASSELGGGSYNEQFF. DNA for the CDR3: TGTGCCAGCAGTGAGCTCGGCGGGGGGTCCTACAATGAGCAGTTCTTC. The chain links TRBV6-1 to TRBJ2-1, with TRBD2 identical over 8 bases. The CDR3 length is 16 residues. V lost 3 bases and J lost 1; bases outside the gene matches: 5. The V gene's germline CDR1 is MNHNS and CDR2 SASEGT.

Remarks on this clonotype: Germline is not matched at one junction end, which may reflect a read error. V and J are TRBV14 and TRBJ1-5, with 11 bases matching TRBD1. The CDR3 has 19 amino acids. The V gene's germline CDR1 is SGHDN and CDR2 FVKESK. The CDR3 protein is CASSHRTGGSGSGNEPQHF. The CDR3 DNA is TGTGCCAGCAGCCATAGGACAGGGGGCAGCGGTAGCGGCAATGAGCCCCAGCATTTT.

This clonotype has a count of ten or more. The chain recombines TRBV10-2 with TRBJ2-7, with D possibly being TRBD1 or TRBD2 (5 bases each). V was trimmed by 4 bases and J by 12 bases, leaving 19 bases between them. The CDR3 runs 13 residues. Germline assignment: CDR1 WSHSY and CDR2 SAAADI. CDR3 amino acids: CASSGTSGWGSYF. CDR3 nucleotides: TGCGCCAGCAGTGGAACGAGCGGTTGGGGCTCGTACTTC.

This clonotype was counted between two and nine times. The rearrangement joins TRBV20-1 to TRBJ2-5; 8 bases map to TRBD1. The germline V gene has CDR1 DFQATT and CDR2 SNEGSKA (reference sequence). Trimming at V came to 6 bases and at J to 2 bases, leaving 8 bases not matched to a gene. The CDR3 totals 14 residues. The CDR3 region is CSAKGTGKQETQYF. The DNA for the CDR3 is TGCAGTGCAAAAGGGACAGGAAAACAAGAGACCCAGTACTTC.

This clonotype has ten or more counts. This sequence joins TRBV20-1 and TRBJ2-1; TRBD2 agrees at 11 bases. The ends lost 1 base at V and 0 bases at J; junction bases unmatched: 8. Germline-derived CDR1 and CDR2 are DFQATT and SNEGSKA (reference sequence). The CDR3 is 18 residues long. CDR3 residues: CSARGLAGNPSSYNEQFF. CDR3 bases: TGCAGTGCTAGAGGACTAGCGGGGAACCCAAGCTCCTACAATGAGCAGTTCTTC.

This clonotype was seen at least ten times. This chain joins TRBV24-1 and TRBJ2-1; TRBD1 or TRBD2 may be the D gene (5 bases each). The CDR3 totals 16 residues. The germline V and J ends were trimmed by 4 bases and 5 bases, with 17 bases remaining between them. Germline lookup yields CDR1 KGHDR and CDR2 SFDVKD. The DNA for the CDR3 is TGTGCCACCAGTGAAAGGGGTCGGGGCCAGGACAATGAGCAGTTCTTC. Its protein is CATSERGRGQDNEQFF.

The sample holds many counts of this clonotype. The J gene is TRBJ2-5, the V gene TRBV4-1; 10 bases align to TRBD2. This CDR3 spans 16 amino acids. The V and J ends lost 2 bases and 1 base, in that order; junction bases with no gene match: 4. Looked up from germline, CDR1 is MGHRA and CDR2 is YSYEKL. The DNA for the CDR3 is TGCGCCAGCAGCCAAAAGAGGACTAGCGGCCAAGAGACCCAGTACTTC. Encoded protein: CASSQKRTSGQETQYF.

The chain combines TRBV6-2 or TRBV6-3 with TRBJ2-1; the D call may be TRBD1 or TRBD2 (6 bases each). Between the trimmed V and J ends, which lost 6 bases and 0 bases, there was a span of 9 bases. The germline gives CDR1 MNHEY, CDR2 SVGEGT. CDR3 length: 14 residues. Here the CDR3 DNA reads TGTGCCAGCAGCCGGGGGCTCTCCTACAATGAGCAGTTCTTC. Its translation: CASSRGLSYNEQFF.

This clonotype is deemed medium-sized. The chain couples TRBV4-2 to TRBJ2-1, with TRBD2 identical over 9 bases. The CDR3 length is 17 residues. CDR1 is LGHNA and CDR2 is YNFKEQ in the germline V gene. The trim removed 0 bases at V and 8 bases at J, leaving 11 bases unmatched. In nucleotides, the CDR3 is TGTGCCAGCAGCCAAGATTACGGTAGCGGGAGCGTCGATGAGCAGTTCTTC. Translating it yields CASSQDYGSGSVDEQFF.

This clonotype was seen at least ten times. V usage is TRBV11-2 and J usage is TRBJ2-1; D gene ambiguous. The CDR3 sequence is 18 residues long. Germline loops: CDR1 SGHAT, CDR2 FQNNGV. Trimming shortened V by 4 bases and J by 0 bases, and 19 bases separated the two germline ends. The CDR3 region is CASSSPGERVSSYNEQFF. The CDR3 DNA follows: TGTGCCAGCAGCTCCCCTGGGGAACGCGTTAGCTCCTACAATGAGCAGTTCTTC.

On this clonotype: Because the CDR3's place on the DNA is in doubt, the DNA is left out and the CDR3 is given as listed by TCRdb. The CDR3 reads CASSIYLCSVGAAGDYEQYF. This rearrangement joins TRBV5-6 to TRBJ2-7; TRBD1, the table's D call, was not compared with the DNA. In germline, CDR1 is SGHDT, CDR2 YYEEEE. From its first to its last residue, the CDR3 has 20 amino acids.